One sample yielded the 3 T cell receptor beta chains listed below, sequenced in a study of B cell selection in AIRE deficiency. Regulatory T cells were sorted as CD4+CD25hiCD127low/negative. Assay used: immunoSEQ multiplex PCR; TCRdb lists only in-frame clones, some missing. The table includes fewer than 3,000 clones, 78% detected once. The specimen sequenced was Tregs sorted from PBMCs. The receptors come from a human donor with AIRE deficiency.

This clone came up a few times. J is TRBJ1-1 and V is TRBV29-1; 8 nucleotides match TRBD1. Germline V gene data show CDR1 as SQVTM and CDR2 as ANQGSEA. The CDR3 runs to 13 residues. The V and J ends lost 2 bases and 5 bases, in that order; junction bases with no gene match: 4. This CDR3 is CSVEIQGGTEAFF. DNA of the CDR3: TGCAGCGTTGAAATACAGGGGGGAACTGAAGCTTTCTTT.

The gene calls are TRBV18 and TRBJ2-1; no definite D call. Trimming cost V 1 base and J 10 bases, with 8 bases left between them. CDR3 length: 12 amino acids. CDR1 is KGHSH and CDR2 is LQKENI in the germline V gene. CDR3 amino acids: CASSPQGYEQFF. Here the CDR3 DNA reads TGTGCCAGCTCACCACAGGGTTACGAGCAGTTCTTC.

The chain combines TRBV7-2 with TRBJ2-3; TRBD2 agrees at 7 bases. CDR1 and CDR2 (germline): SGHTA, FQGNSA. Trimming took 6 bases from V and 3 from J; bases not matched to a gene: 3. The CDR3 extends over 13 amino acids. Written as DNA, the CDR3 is TGTGCCAGCAGTCATAGCGGGACAGATACGCAGTATTTT. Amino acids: CASSHSGTDTQYF. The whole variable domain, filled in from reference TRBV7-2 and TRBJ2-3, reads GAGVSQSPSNKVTEKGKDVELRCDPISGHTALYWYRQSLGQGLEFLIYFQGNSAPDKSGLPSDRFSAERTGGSVSTLTIQRTQQEDSAVYLCASSHSGTDTQYFGPGTRLTVL.